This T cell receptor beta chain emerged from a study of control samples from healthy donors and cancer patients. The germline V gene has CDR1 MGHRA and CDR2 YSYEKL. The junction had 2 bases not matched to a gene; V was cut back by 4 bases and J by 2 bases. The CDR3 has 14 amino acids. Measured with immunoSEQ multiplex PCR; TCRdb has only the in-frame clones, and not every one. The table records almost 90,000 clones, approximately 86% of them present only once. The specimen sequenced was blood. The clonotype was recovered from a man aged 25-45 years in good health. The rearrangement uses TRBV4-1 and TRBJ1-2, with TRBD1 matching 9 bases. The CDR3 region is CASSRGQGNYGYTF. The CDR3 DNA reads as TGCGCCAGCAGCCGTGGACAGGGGAACTATGGCTACACCTTC.